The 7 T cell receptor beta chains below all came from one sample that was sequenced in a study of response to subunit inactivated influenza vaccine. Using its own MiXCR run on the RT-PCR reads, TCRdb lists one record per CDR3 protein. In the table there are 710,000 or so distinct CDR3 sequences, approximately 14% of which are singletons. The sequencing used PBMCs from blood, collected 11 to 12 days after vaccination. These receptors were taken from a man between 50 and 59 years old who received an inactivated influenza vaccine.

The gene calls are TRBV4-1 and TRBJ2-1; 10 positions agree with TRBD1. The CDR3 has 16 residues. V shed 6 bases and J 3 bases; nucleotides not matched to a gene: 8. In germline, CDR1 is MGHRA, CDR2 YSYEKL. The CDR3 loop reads CASSREGTGVYNEQFF. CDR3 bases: TGCGCCAGCAGTCGCGAAGGGACAGGGGTCTACAATGAGCAGTTCTTC.

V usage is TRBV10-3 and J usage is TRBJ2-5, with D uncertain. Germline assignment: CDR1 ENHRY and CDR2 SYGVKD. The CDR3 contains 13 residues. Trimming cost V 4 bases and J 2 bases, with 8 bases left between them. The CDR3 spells CAISGSLQETQYF. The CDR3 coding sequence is TGTGCCATCAGTGGTTCACTTCAAGAGACCCAGTACTTC.

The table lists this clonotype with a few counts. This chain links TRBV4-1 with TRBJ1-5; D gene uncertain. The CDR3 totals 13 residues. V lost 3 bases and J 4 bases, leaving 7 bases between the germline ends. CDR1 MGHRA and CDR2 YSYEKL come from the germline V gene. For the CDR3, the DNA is TGCGCCAGCAGCCAGAATCTAAATCAGCCCCAGCATTTT. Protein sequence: CASSQNLNQPQHF.

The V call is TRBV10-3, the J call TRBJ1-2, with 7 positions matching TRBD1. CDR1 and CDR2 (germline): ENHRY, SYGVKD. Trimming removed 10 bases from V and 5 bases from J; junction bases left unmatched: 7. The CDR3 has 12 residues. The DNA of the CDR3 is TGTGCCACCGGGACAGCAGAATATGGCTACACCTTC. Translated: CATGTAEYGYTF.

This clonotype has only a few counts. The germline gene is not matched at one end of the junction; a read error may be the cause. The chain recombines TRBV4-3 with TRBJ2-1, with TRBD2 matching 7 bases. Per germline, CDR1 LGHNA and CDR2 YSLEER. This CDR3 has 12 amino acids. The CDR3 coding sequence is TGCGCCAGCAGCCAAGATGGGGGGGTGGGGATCTTC. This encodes CASSQDGGVGIF.

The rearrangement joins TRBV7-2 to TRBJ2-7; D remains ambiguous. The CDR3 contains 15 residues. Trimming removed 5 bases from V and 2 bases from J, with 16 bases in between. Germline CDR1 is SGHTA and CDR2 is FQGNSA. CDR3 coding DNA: TGTGCCAGCAGCCCTCACGACACGCCACCCTACGAGCAGTACTTC. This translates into CASSPHDTPPYEQYF.

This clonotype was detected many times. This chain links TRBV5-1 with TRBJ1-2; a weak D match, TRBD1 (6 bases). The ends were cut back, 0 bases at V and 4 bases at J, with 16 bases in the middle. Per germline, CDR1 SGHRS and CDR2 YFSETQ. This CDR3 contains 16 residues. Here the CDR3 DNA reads TGCGCCAGCAGCTTGGAAACCGGGACAATGGGCTATGGCTACACCTTC. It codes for CASSLETGTMGYGYTF.